The 4 T cell receptor beta chains reported below all come from one sample, sequenced in a study of OX40 agonist ivuxolimab in advanced cancers. Libraries were prepared by immunoSEQ multiplex PCR; TCRdb keeps only in-frame clonotypes and omits some of them. The sample shows 65,000 to 95,000 clones, about 86% of them seen only once. The material was CD4+ or CD8+ T cells sorted from blood, obtained in a trial of the OX40 agonist ivuxolimab. These TCRs come from an adult with an advanced solid tumor such as melanoma, head and neck, liver or kidney cancer.

This sequence joins TRBV5-1 and TRBJ1-2; 9 bases match TRBD1. Germline values: CDR1 SGHRS, CDR2 YFSETQ. This CDR3 has 15 residues. J lost 4 bases, V lost 0 bases, and 4 bases had no gene match. In nucleotides, the CDR3 is TGCGCCAGCAGCTTGGCGACAGGGGGAACCTATGGCTACACCTTC. It encodes CASSLATGGTYGYTF.

This clone occurred once. The chain carries TRBV29-1 and TRBJ2-5; 9 bases map to TRBD1. The CDR3 spans 13 residues. Losses at the gene ends were 4 bases for V and 5 bases for J; bases not matched to a gene: 5. Germline loops: CDR1 SQVTM, CDR2 ANQGSEA. In DNA form, the CDR3 reads TGCAGCGTTGGACAGGGGGTCCCTGAGACCCAGTACTTC. Translation: CSVGQGVPETQYF.

The chain uses TRBV28 and TRBJ2-3, with D perhaps matching TRBD2 (7 bases). The CDR3 is made up of 15 amino acids. CDR1 MDHEN and CDR2 SYDVKM come from the germline V gene. V lost 7 bases and J 0 bases, leaving 14 bases between the germline ends. The CDR3 loop is CASTPEGGSTDTQYF. CDR3 DNA: TGTGCCAGCACCCCTGAGGGGGGGAGCACAGATACGCAGTATTTT.

The CDR3 is CASSPTLAGVSEQFF. The CDR3 bases are TGTGCCAGCAGTCCGACACTGGCGGGAGTATCTGAGCAGTTCTTC. The gene calls are TRBV14 and TRBJ2-1; 7 nucleotides line up with TRBD2. Germline V lookup: CDR1 SGHDN, CDR2 FVKESK. V lost 6 bases and J lost 9; bases outside the gene matches: 14. This CDR3 contains 15 residues.